Listed below are T cell receptor beta chains from one sample, sequenced in a study of blood T cell repertoires in COVID-19. Here immunoSEQ multiplex PCR was the method, and the copy in TCRdb shows in-frame clones only, minus some. The data contain 150,000 to 200,000 clones, roughly 91% of them singletons. The sequenced sample consisted of peripheral blood. The receptors were sampled from a human donor in a cohort sampled during active COVID-19. The CDR3 runs from the conserved cysteine through the conserved F or W. The D gene is left open where the match is weak. A row's size may be missing; if present it is once, few, many or a size class.

j_call clone_size d_call v_call cdr3_nt cdr3_aa
TRBJ2-2 NA TRBD1 TRBV18 TGTGCCAGCTCACCACAGGGGGCTTCGAACACCGGGGAGCTGTTTTTT CASSPQGASNTGELFF
TRBJ1-1 once TRBD1 TRBV30 TGTGCCTGGACCCCCCACAGGGGAGGCACTGAAGCTTTCTTT CAWTPHRGGTEAFF
TRBJ2-5 NA NA TRBV27 TGTGCCAGCAGCGGAACAGGGCTTGGAGAGACCCAGTACTTC CASSGTGLGETQYF
TRBJ1-4 NA NA TRBV6-6 TGTGCCAGCAGTTCAGGAAGTTTTAATGAAAAACTGTTTTTT CASSSGSFNEKLFF
TRBJ2-1 NA NA TRBV24-1 TGTGCCACCAGTGACTACAGGGAGTCGCAGTTCTTC CATSDYRESQFF
TRBJ2-2 NA NA TRBV24-1 TGTGCCACCAGTGATTCCCCCGGCGCAGGGAACACCGGGGAGCTGTTTTTT CATSDSPGAGNTGELFF
TRBJ2-7 NA NA TRBV18 TGTGCCAGCTCTACCGACAGCTACGAGCAGTACTTC CASSTDSYEQYF
TRBJ1-2 NA NA TRBV6-5 TGTGCCAGCAGTTACCAAACAGGGTATCCGTATGGCTACACCTTC CASSYQTGYPYGYTF
TRBJ1-5 NA TRBD1 TRBV5-4 TGTGCCAGCAGCGGGGGACAGGGGGGAATGGAGCCCCAGCATTTT CASSGGQGGMEPQHF
TRBJ2-5 NA NA TRBV2 TGTGCCAGCAGTGAGTCTACTAGGGTGGTGGAGACCCAGTACTTC CASSESTRVVETQYF
TRBJ2-7 NA NA TRBV15 TGTGCCACCAGCAGAGACGTAGGGGCCTACGAGCAGTACTTC CATSRDVGAYEQYF
TRBJ2-1 NA TRBD2 TRBV19 TGTGCCAGTAGTCTCATAGCGGGAGGGACCAATGAGCAGTTCTTC CASSLIAGGTNEQFF
TRBJ1-6 once TRBD1 TRBV7-2 TGTGCCAGCAGCTTAGACAGGGGGACTACGAATTCACCCCTCCACTTT CASSLDRGTTNSPLHF
TRBJ1-1 NA NA TRBV4-2 TGTGCCAGCAGCCAAGCAGATGGTAAGTTTGGGGAGTCTGAAGCTTTCTTT CASSQADGKFGESEAFF
TRBJ1-2 NA NA TRBV28 TGTGCCAGCAGTCCCCTCGCAGGGGCTGGAGGCTACACCTTC CASSPLAGAGGYTF
TRBJ1-1 few NA TRBV11-2 TGTGCCAGCAGCTTACTTATTTCGGGGACTGAAGCTTTCTTT CASSLLISGTEAFF
TRBJ1-1 NA NA TRBV27 TGTGCCAGCAGTTTATCCCAGTACACTGAAGCTTTCTTT CASSLSQYTEAFF
TRBJ1-1 NA NA TRBV10-1 TGCGCCAGCAGTGTGGAGGGGAACACTGAAGCTTTCTTT CASSVEGNTEAFF
TRBJ1-3 NA NA TRBV4-1 TGCGCCAGCAGCCACACAGGGTTAGGGCCTGACACCATATATTTT CASSHTGLGPDTIYF
TRBJ2-2 NA TRBD1 TRBV7-6 TGTGCCAGCAGCTTAGGAGGGACAGGGGGCTCCGGGGAGCTGTTTTTT CASSLGGTGGSGELFF
TRBJ1-2 NA NA TRBV21-1 TGTGCCAGCAACATACAGGGTCTCTATGGCTACACCTTC CASNIQGLYGYTF
TRBJ2-3 NA TRBD2 TRBV9 TGTGCCAGCAGCCCCCAGGCGGGAGGGCCAGATACGCAGTATTTT CASSPQAGGPDTQYF
TRBJ2-1 NA TRBD1 TRBV5-1 TGCGCCAGCAGCCAAGGACAGGGACACAATGGTGAGCAGTTCTTC CASSQGQGHNGEQFF
TRBJ2-7 NA NA TRBV28 TGTGCCAACAGACCGCCCCAGGGGTGCGAGCAGTACTTC CANRPPQGCEQYF
TRBJ1-5 NA NA TRBV28 TGTGCCAGCAGTTTGGGGGGTTTTAGCAATCAGCCCCAGCATTTT CASSLGGFSNQPQHF
TRBJ1-5 few NA TRBV19 TGTGCCAGTAGAGTATCCGGTGCCTTCAATCAGCCCCAGCATTTT CASRVSGAFNQPQHF
TRBJ1-5 NA NA TRBV11-2 TGTGCCAGCAGCTTGGAGTTCAATCAGCCCCAGCATTTT CASSLEFNQPQHF
TRBJ1-2 NA TRBD1 TRBV10-3 TGTGCCATCAGTGAACGGACAGGCGGCTACACCTTC CAISERTGGYTF
TRBJ2-3 NA NA TRBV9 TGTGCCAGCAGCGTAGCTACAGATACGCAGTATTTT CASSVATDTQYF
TRBJ2-5 NA NA TRBV6-5 TGTGCCAGCCAAAAAGAGACCCAGTACTTC CASQKETQYF
TRBJ2-3 NA TRBD2 TRBV5-1 TGCGCCAGCAGCGCGAGTAGCGGGAGTGTTACAGATACGCAGTATTTT CASSASSGSVTDTQYF
TRBJ2-7 NA TRBD2 TRBV9 TGTGCCAGCAGCGTAGGCGGGAGGGCCCTCGACGAGCAGTACTTC CASSVGGRALDEQYF
TRBJ2-7 NA NA TRBV27 TGTGCCAGCAGCCAAGTAGCTGGCCGATCCTCCTACGAGCAGTACTTC CASSQVAGRSSYEQYF
TRBJ2-6 NA NA TRBV19 TGTGCCAGTAGTATAGATCTGGGTGTGGGGGCTTCAGGGGCCAACGTCCTGACTTTC CASSIDLGVGASGANVLTF
TRBJ2-7 NA NA TRBV7-9 TGTGCCAGCAGCTTAGGACTGCAAGCCTACGAGCAGTACTTC CASSLGLQAYEQYF
TRBJ1-2 NA NA TRBV28 TGTGCCAGCAGTTCGTCAATGGGGCTGTATGGCTACACCTTC CASSSSMGLYGYTF
TRBJ2-1 NA TRBD2 TRBV18 TGTGCCAGCTCACCACCAGCGGGAGGACGCAATGAGCAGTTCTTC CASSPPAGGRNEQFF
TRBJ2-7 once NA TRBV5-6 TGTGCCAGCAGCTTAGGAGGGGTCTACGAGCAGTACTTC CASSLGGVYEQYF
TRBJ2-2 once NA TRBV3-1/TRBV3-2 TGTGCCAGCAGCCCACTGACCGGGGAGCTGTTTTTT CASSPLTGELFF
TRBJ2-7 NA NA TRBV29-1 TGCAGCGTTATTAGCGGCCAGCGGGAGCAGTACTTC CSVISGQREQYF
TRBJ1-2 NA TRBD1 TRBV30 TGTGCCTGGACCCCCGGACAGGTCGGGGGCTACACCTTC CAWTPGQVGGYTF
TRBJ2-7 NA NA TRBV4-3 TGCGCCAGCAGCCAAGATTCTAACAGGTATGCCTACGAGCAGTACTTC CASSQDSNRYAYEQYF
TRBJ1-2 once NA TRBV12-3/TRBV12-4 TGTGCCAGCAGCTCGGGTAGGGGTGGCTACACCTTC CASSSGRGGYTF
TRBJ2-3 NA NA TRBV19 TGTGCCAGTAGTCTCAACAGAGACACAGATACGCAGTATTTT CASSLNRDTDTQYF
TRBJ2-2 NA NA TRBV5-1 TGCGCCAGCAGTCAGGGCGGTGCCGGGGAGCTGTTTTTT CASSQGGAGELFF
TRBJ2-4 NA TRBD2 TRBV6-2/TRBV6-3 TGTGCCAGCAGTCAAACCGGGACTAGCGGGGGAAACATTCAGTACTTC CASSQTGTSGGNIQYF
TRBJ1-1 NA NA TRBV9 TGTGCCAGCAGCATTTCCGGGACACAGAACACTGAAGCTTTCTTT CASSISGTQNTEAFF
TRBJ1-1 NA NA TRBV19 TGTGCCAGTAGTATCCAGGGGAAGAACACTGAAGCTTTCTTT CASSIQGKNTEAFF